The clone carrying this T cell receptor (beta chain) was seen only a few times. A single record per CDR3 protein comes from TCRdb applying MiXCR to the 5' RACE reads. The sample lists 210,000 or so distinct CDR3 sequences, about 15% occurring once. The data were taken from a study of identical twins. These sequences were also reported in another study, on T cells expressing NK-cell markers.

The material sequenced was CD8+ T cells sorted from blood. This clonotype was sampled from a woman aged 18-29 years in good health.

CDR3 loop: CASSQRTGLNEKLFF. DNA of the CDR3: TGTGCCAGCAGTCAAAGGACAGGCCTTAATGAAAAACTGTTTTTT. The chain carries TRBV27 and TRBJ1-4, with 7 bases identical to TRBD1. V trimming: 5 bases; J trimming: 4 bases; junction bases outside the gene matches: 7. CDR1 MNHEY and CDR2 SMNVEV come from the germline V gene (reference sequence). This CDR3 has 15 amino acids.